Listed below are T cell receptor beta chains from one sample, sequenced in a study of T-cell memory formation after mild COVID-19. TCRdb ran MiXCR on the 5' RACE reads and lists one entry per CDR3 protein. The sample has 550,000 to 650,000 distinct CDR3 sequences, approximately 15% seen once. Material for sequencing was PBMCs or a T cell subset sorted from them (not recorded which). The source of these receptors is an adult woman who had mild COVID-19 (a few samples of this study predate the infection). Cell type and time point are not known. CDR3s include the opening cysteine and the closing phenylalanine or tryptophan. A D gene is named only where the DNA matches it firmly. Only part of the rows carry a size: once, few, many, or a class if the clone is expanded.

>TRBV6-6|NA|NA|TRBJ2-6
TGTGCCAGCAGTTTCCCAAGCTCTGGGGCCAACGTCCTGACTTTC
CASSFPSSGANVLTF
>TRBV27|NA|few|TRBJ2-1
TGTGCCAGCAGTCCCTTTGAAGGGGACAATGAGCAGTTCTTC
CASSPFEGDNEQFF
>TRBV13|NA|NA|TRBJ2-4
TGTGCCAGCAGCTCCGGGGCTCAAATTCAGTACTTC
CASSSGAQIQYF
>TRBV6-4|NA|NA|TRBJ2-1
TGTGCCAGCAGTGACTCCGTACAGGGCTTCAATGAGCAGTTCTTC
CASSDSVQGFNEQFF
>TRBV4-3|TRBD2|NA|TRBJ2-2
TGCGCCAGCAGCCAAGATTCGCTAGCGGGAATCACCGGGGAGCTGTTTTTT
CASSQDSLAGITGELFF
>TRBV5-1|TRBD2|few|TRBJ2-7
TGCGCCAGCTGGGGGGAAGCGGGGAGCTCCTACGAGCAGTACTTC
CASWGEAGSSYEQYF
>TRBV9|NA|few|TRBJ1-1
TGTGCCAGCAGCGTAGCTCTGGGGAACACTGAAGCTTTCTTT
CASSVALGNTEAFF
>TRBV5-6|NA|few|TRBJ2-3
TGTGCCAGCAGCACCTACCTCACAGATACGCAGTATTTT
CASSTYLTDTQYF
>TRBV3-1|TRBD2|NA|TRBJ2-7
TGTGCCAGCAGCTCCGGACTAGCGGGAGCCGGTCAGTACTTC
CASSSGLAGAGQYF
>TRBV4-1|TRBD1|few|TRBJ1-1
TGCGCCAGCAGCCAGGTACAGGGGGTCACTGAAGCTTTCTTT
CASSQVQGVTEAFF
>TRBV3-1|NA|NA|TRBJ2-2
TGTGCCAGCAGCCGGGAGGCGATAAACACCGGGGAGCTGTTTTTT
CASSREAINTGELFF
>TRBV7-6|TRBD2|NA|TRBJ2-3
TGTGCCAGCAGCTTTGTGGGAGGGCCCCCAGATACGCAGTATTTT
CASSFVGGPPDTQYF
>TRBV4-1|NA|NA|TRBJ1-4
TGCGCCAGCAGGAGGGGGGTTGAAAAACTGTTTTTT
CASRRGVEKLFF
>TRBV20-1|TRBD1|few|TRBJ2-2
TGCAGTGCTAATCACAGGGGGCGGACCGGGGAGCTGTTTTTT
CSANHRGRTGELFF
>TRBV4-1|NA|NA|TRBJ1-5
TGCGCCAGCAGCCCGGCAGGGGAAGGTTGGCAGCCCCAGCATTTT
CASSPAGEGWQPQHF
>TRBV6-5|NA|NA|TRBJ1-1
TGTGCCAGCAGGAGCGACAGCCCCGAAGCTTTCTTT
CASRSDSPEAFF
>TRBV20-1|NA|few|TRBJ1-1
TGCAGTGCCCAGAATCCGAGACACCTAATGAACACTGAAGCTTTCTTT
CSAQNPRHLMNTEAFF
>TRBV7-6|TRBD1|many|TRBJ2-7
TGTGCCAGCAGCTTAGGGACAGGGGGCGAGCAGTACTTC
CASSLGTGGEQYF
>TRBV20-1|NA|few|TRBJ1-1
TGCAGTGCTAGAGATAGTGGGGAGGTCACTGAAGCTTTCTTT
CSARDSGEVTEAFF
>TRBV12-3/TRBV12-4|TRBD2|NA|TRBJ2-1
TGTGCCAGCAGGCAGACTAGCGGGGGGGCCGCGAGTGAGCAGTTCTTC
CASRQTSGGAASEQFF
>TRBV6-1|NA|NA|TRBJ1-6
TGTGCCAGCAGTGAAGTATGGGGAGGTAATTCACCCCTCCACTTT
CASSEVWGGNSPLHF
>TRBV5-5|NA|few|TRBJ2-3
TGTGCCAGCAGCTTGCCATCGGACCGTAGCACAGATACGCAGTATTTT
CASSLPSDRSTDTQYF
>TRBV6-6|TRBD2|NA|TRBJ2-5
TGTGCCAGCAGTTCTCCTAGCGGGAGGGCCCAAGAGACCCAGTACTTC
CASSSPSGRAQETQYF
>TRBV4-1|NA|few|TRBJ1-1
TGCGCCAGCGCTGTCCCAGGGGCTGGTACTGAAGCTTTCTTT
CASAVPGAGTEAFF
>TRBV6-5|NA|NA|TRBJ2-7
TGTGCCAGCAGTTACGAACGGGGATCCTCCTACGAGCAGTACTTC
CASSYERGSSYEQYF
>TRBV29-1|TRBD2|few|TRBJ2-3
TGCAGCGTTGGGGGACTAGCGGGAGTATGGACAGATACGCAGTATTTT
CSVGGLAGVWTDTQYF
>TRBV7-9|TRBD1|few|TRBJ2-3
TGTGCCAGCAGCGATACCCCCGGGACAGACCTCACAGATACGCAGTATTTT
CASSDTPGTDLTDTQYF
>TRBV6-2/TRBV6-3|TRBD2|few|TRBJ2-7
TGTGCCAGCAGTGAACCGGGACTAGCCGGCGAGCAGTACTTC
CASSEPGLAGEQYF
>TRBV5-4|NA|NA|TRBJ2-3
TGTGCCAGCAGCTTGGGTAAACAGGGCGGGGATACGCAGTATTTT
CASSLGKQGGDTQYF
>TRBV7-2|NA|NA|TRBJ2-7
TGTGCCAGCAGCTTAGGATGGGGTGGTGCGTCCTACGAGCAGTACTTC
CASSLGWGGASYEQYF
>TRBV6-5|NA|few|TRBJ2-2
TGTGCCAGCAGTTACTCGATGGAGGGGGCCGGGGAGCTGTTTTTT
CASSYSMEGAGELFF
>TRBV27|NA|NA|TRBJ2-2
TGTGCCAGCAGAGGGCCCCAACCGCCCGGGGAGCTGTTTTTT
CASRGPQPPGELFF
>TRBV18|NA|NA|TRBJ1-5
TGTGCCAGCTCACCTCAGACGGGTAGCAATCAGCCCCAGCATTTT
CASSPQTGSNQPQHF
>TRBV6-1|NA|NA|TRBJ1-2
TGTGCCAGCAGTGGGGCGTTAGGTACTACAGCGGGGAACTATGGCTACACCTTC
CASSGALGTTAGNYGYTF
>TRBV20-1|NA|once|TRBJ1-4
TGCAGTGCTATGATAGGGTCCGGTGAAAAACTGTTTTTT
CSAMIGSGEKLFF
>TRBV9|TRBD1|few|TRBJ2-2
TGTGCCAGCAGCGTAAGGGTGACAGGGGGCTCACGGTACCCCGGGGAGCTGTTTTTT
CASSVRVTGGSRYPGELFF
>TRBV12-3/TRBV12-4|NA|few|TRBJ1-1
TGTGCCAGCAGTTTCGTGACAGCTATCTTGAACACTGAAGCTTTCTTT
CASSFVTAILNTEAFF
>TRBV12-3/TRBV12-4|NA|NA|TRBJ2-2
TGTGCCAGCAGTAAGCGAGACACCGGGGAGCTGTTTTTT
CASSKRDTGELFF
>TRBV19|NA|few|TRBJ2-1
TGTGCCAGTAGTATAGGGGGGACTCCATACAACTACAATGAGCAGTTCTTC
CASSIGGTPYNYNEQFF
>TRBV7-8|TRBD2|few|TRBJ2-5
TGTGCCAGCGAGACTCGGGGGGTGAAAGAGACCCAGTACTTC
CASETRGVKETQYF
>TRBV6-1|NA|NA|TRBJ2-7
TGTGCCAGCGGGGGGCGGGAGTCAACCCACGAGCAGTACTTC
CASGGRESTHEQYF
>TRBV15|TRBD1|NA|TRBJ2-2
TGTGCCACCAGCGCTCGGACAGGGGGCACCGGGGAGCTGTTTTTT
CATSARTGGTGELFF
>TRBV29-1|TRBD1|few|TRBJ2-1
TGCAGCGTTGAAGATTACTGGACAGGCTCTTACAATGAGCAGTTCTTC
CSVEDYWTGSYNEQFF
>TRBV5-1|TRBD2|NA|TRBJ2-1
TGCGCCAGCAGCAAACCGGGACTAGCGGGCGACAATGAGCAGTTCTTC
CASSKPGLAGDNEQFF
>TRBV25-1|NA|many|TRBJ1-5
TGTGCCAGCAGTGATGGAGGTGCAGTAGGATCTAATAGCAATCAGCCCCAGCATTTT
CASSDGGAVGSNSNQPQHF
>TRBV5-1|TRBD1|few|TRBJ2-3
TGCGCCAGCACCCCTAAGACAGGGAGCACAGATACGCAGTATTTT
CASTPKTGSTDTQYF
>TRBV5-1|NA|few|TRBJ2-1
TGCGCCAGCAGCTTGGGTCCGGGGTTGAATGAGCAGTTCTTC
CASSLGPGLNEQFF
>TRBV20-1|NA|many|TRBJ2-1
TGCAGTGCTAGAGAGGGAAGGGATTACAATGAGCAGTTCTTC
CSAREGRDYNEQFF
>TRBV6-2/TRBV6-3|NA|once|TRBJ2-4
TGTGCCTCCCGGGGCCTTAAGATCAAAGACATTCAGTACTTC
CASRGLKIKDIQYF
>TRBV19|NA|NA|TRBJ1-5
TGTGCCAGTAGGCTTGCCCAGGGATACAATCAGCCCCAGCATTTT
CASRLAQGYNQPQHF
>TRBV20-1|TRBD2|few|TRBJ2-1
TGCAGTGCTAGAATACTAGCGTCGCCATACAATGAGCAGTTCTTC
CSARILASPYNEQFF
>TRBV9|NA|NA|TRBJ2-3
TGTGCCAGCAGCGTAGATCTAGCAGCTAGCACAGATACGCAGTATTTT
CASSVDLAASTDTQYF
>TRBV7-3|TRBD1|NA|TRBJ2-2
TGTGCCAGCAGCTCCTTCGGACAGGGGGCATTCACCGGGGAGCTGTTTTTT
CASSSFGQGAFTGELFF
>TRBV6-2/TRBV6-3|TRBD1|NA|TRBJ1-6
TGTGCCAGCAGTCCTGCGACCAAAACAGGGGTTGAGGGCAATTCACCCCTCCACTTT
CASSPATKTGVEGNSPLHF
>TRBV7-8|NA|few|TRBJ1-4
TGTGCCAGCAGCTTACTGGGGCGTGGTGAAAAACTGTTTTTT
CASSLLGRGEKLFF
>TRBV6-5|TRBD1|few|TRBJ2-7
TGTGCCAGCAGAGGGCCGGGACAGATGCAGTACTTC
CASRGPGQMQYF
>TRBV5-1|TRBD1|NA|TRBJ2-5
TGCGCCAGCAGCGGGACAGGGGGCCCCCAAGAGACCCAGTACTTC
CASSGTGGPQETQYF
>TRBV7-2|TRBD1|few|TRBJ2-1
TGTGCCAGCAGCTACGGGACAGGGTCCTACAATGAGCAGTTCTTC
CASSYGTGSYNEQFF
>TRBV13|NA|NA|TRBJ2-4
TGTGCCAGCAGCTCCCGGTCAGGGGGGCCCAGGATTCAGTACTTC
CASSSRSGGPRIQYF